This T cell receptor beta chain was documented in a study of T cell responses to AZD1222 COVID-19 vaccine. Study-level points and caveats: Baseline antibody screening turned up just a handful of seropositive AZD1222 recipients.

Clones were sequenced by immunoSEQ multiplex PCR, and TCRdb holds only the in-frame ones, with some missing. Of 75,000 to 100,000 clones detected, approximately 94% appear once; the ten largest clones hold 12%. Trimming took off 5 bases at V and 3 bases at J, with 17 bases between the two ends. This CDR3 is 16 amino acids long. Germline V CDR1 and CDR2: SNHLY, FYNNEI. A note on this clone: The antigen is undetermined.

This chain uses TRBV2 with TRBJ1-5; D is possibly TRBD1 (6 bases). Material: peripheral blood, obtained on day 0 of AZD1222 vaccination. The source of this sequence is an adult in good health. CDR3 DNA: TGTGCCAGCAGTCTCATAATACAGGGTTTCAATCAGCCCCAGCATTTT. Encoded protein: CASSLIIQGFNQPQHF.